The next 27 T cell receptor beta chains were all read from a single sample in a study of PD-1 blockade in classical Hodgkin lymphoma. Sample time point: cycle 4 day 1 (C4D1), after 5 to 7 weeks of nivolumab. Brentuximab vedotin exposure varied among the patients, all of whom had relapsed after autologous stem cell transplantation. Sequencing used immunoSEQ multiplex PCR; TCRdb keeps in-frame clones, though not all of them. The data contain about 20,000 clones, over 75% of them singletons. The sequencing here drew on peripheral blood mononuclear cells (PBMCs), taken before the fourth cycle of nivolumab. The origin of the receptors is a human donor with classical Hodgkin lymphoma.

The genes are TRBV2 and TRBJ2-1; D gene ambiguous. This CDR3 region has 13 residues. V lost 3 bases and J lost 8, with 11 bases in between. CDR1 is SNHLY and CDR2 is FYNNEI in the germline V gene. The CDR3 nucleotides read TGTGCCAGCAGTGATCCCCTAATCCATGAGCAGTTCTTC. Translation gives CASSDPLIHEQFF.

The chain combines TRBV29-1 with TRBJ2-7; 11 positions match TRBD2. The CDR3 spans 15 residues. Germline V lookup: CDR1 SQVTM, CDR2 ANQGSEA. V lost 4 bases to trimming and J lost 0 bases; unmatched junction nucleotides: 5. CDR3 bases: TGCAGCGTTGTACTAGCGGGGGTACCCTCCTACGAGCAGTACTTC. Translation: CSVVLAGVPSYEQYF.

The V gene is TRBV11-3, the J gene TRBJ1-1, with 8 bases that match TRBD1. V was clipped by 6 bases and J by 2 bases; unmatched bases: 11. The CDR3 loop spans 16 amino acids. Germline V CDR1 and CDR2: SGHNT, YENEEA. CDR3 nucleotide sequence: TGTGCCAGCAGATCCCCAACAGGGGGTTTAAACACTGAAGCTTTCTTT. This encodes CASRSPTGGLNTEAFF.

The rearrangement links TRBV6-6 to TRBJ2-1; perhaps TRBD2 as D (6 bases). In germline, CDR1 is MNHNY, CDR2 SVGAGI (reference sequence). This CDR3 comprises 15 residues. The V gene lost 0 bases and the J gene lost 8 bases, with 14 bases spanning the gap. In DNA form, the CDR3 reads TGTGCCAGCAGTTACTCGGACTACCGATCGGATGAGCAGTTCTTC. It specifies CASSYSDYRSDEQFF.

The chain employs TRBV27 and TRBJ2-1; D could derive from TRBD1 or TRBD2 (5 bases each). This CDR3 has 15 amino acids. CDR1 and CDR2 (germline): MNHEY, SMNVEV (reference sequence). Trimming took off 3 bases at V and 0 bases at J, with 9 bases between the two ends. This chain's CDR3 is CASSFRGGSYNEQFF. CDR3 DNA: TGTGCCAGCAGTTTCCGGGGCGGCTCCTACAATGAGCAGTTCTTC.

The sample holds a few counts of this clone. The CDR3 loop reads CASPGQGCADTQYF. CDR3 nucleotide sequence: TGTGCCAGCCCGGGACAGGGATGCGCAGATACGCAGTATTTT. V usage is TRBV27 and J usage is TRBJ2-3; 9 positions match TRBD1. This CDR3 contains 14 residues. Germline V CDR1 and CDR2: MNHEY, SMNVEV (reference sequence). After removal of 8 bases from V and 4 bases from J, the junction contained 7 bases not matched to a gene.

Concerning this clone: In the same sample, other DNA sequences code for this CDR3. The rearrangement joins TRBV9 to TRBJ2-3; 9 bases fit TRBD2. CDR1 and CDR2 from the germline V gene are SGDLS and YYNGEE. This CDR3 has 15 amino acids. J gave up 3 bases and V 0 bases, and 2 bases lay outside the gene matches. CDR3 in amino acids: CASSVGGGATDTQYF. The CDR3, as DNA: TGTGCCAGCAGCGTAGGCGGGGGGGCAACAGATACGCAGTATTTT.

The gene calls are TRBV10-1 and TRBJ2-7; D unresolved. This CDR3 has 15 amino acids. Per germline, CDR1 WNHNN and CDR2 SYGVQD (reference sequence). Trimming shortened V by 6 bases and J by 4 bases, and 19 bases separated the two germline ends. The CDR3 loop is CASRKGGQHLYEQYF. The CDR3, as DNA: TGCGCCAGCAGGAAGGGTGGGCAGCATCTTTACGAGCAGTACTTC.

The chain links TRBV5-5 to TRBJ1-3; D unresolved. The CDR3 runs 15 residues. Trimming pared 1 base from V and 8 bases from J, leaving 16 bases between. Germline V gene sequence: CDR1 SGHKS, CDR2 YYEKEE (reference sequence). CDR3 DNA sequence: TGTGCCAGCAGCTTGAAATACGGGGAGGTCCACACCATATATTTT. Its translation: CASSLKYGEVHTIYF.

Written as DNA, the CDR3 is TGTGCCAGCAGCCAACTAACTGAAGCTTTCTTT. Translation gives CASSQLTEAFF. The genes are TRBV6-6 and TRBJ1-1, with D uncertain. From germline, CDR1 is MNHNY and CDR2 SVGAGI (reference sequence). The CDR3 length is 11 residues. Trimming took 6 bases from V and 5 from J, leaving 7 bases between them.

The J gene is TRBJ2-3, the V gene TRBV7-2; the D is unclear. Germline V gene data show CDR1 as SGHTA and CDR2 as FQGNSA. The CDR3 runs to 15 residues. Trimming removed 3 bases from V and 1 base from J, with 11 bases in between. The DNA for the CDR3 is TGTGCCAGCAGCTTTGGCGGTTTGCGCACAGATACGCAGTATTTT. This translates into CASSFGGLRTDTQYF.

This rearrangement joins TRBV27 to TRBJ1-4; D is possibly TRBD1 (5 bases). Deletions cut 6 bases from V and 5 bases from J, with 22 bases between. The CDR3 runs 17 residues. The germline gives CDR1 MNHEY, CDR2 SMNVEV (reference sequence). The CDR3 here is CASRPSRGRGSNEKLFF. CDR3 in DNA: TGTGCCAGCAGACCCTCGAGGGGACGGGGGTCGAATGAAAAACTGTTTTTT.

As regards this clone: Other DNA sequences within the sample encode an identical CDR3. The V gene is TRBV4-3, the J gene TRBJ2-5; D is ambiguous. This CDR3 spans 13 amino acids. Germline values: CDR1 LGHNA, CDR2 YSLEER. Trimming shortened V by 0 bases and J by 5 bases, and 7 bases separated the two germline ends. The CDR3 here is CASSQEVGETQYF. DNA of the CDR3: TGCGCCAGCAGCCAAGAGGTGGGCGAGACCCAGTACTTC.

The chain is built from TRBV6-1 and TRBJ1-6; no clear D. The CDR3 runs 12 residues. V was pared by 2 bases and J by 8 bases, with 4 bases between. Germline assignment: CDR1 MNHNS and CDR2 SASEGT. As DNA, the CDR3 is TGTGCCAGCAGTGAAAGGCATTCACCCCTCCACTTT. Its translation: CASSERHSPLHF.

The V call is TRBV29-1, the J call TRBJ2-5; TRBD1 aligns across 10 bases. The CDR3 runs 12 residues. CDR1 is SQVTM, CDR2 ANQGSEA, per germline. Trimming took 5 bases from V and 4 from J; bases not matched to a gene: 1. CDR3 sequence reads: CSVRDRGETQYF. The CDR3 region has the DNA TGCAGCGTTCGGGACAGGGGAGAGACCCAGTACTTC. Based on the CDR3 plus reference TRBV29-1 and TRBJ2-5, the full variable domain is SAVISQKPSRDICQRGTSLTIQCQVDSQVTMMFWYRQQPGQSLTLIATANQGSEATYESGFVIDKFPISRPNLTFSTLTVSNMSPEDSSIYLCSVRDRGETQYFGPGTRLLVL.

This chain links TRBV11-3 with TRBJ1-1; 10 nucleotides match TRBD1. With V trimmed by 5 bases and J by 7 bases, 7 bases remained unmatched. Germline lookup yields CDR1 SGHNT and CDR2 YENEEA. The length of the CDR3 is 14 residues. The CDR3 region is CASSEGQGFNEAFF. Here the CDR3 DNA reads TGTGCCAGCAGCGAGGGACAGGGGTTTAATGAAGCTTTCTTT.

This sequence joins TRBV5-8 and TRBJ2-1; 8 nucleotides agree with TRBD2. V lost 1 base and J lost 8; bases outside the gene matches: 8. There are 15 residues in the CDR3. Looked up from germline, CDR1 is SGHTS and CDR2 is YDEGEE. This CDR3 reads CASSLYGGRTHEQFF. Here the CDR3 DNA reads TGTGCCAGCAGCTTGTATGGCGGGAGGACCCATGAGCAGTTCTTC.

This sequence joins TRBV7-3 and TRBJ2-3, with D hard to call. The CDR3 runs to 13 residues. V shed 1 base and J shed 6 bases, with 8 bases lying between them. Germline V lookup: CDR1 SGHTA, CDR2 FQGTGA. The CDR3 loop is CASSLNLGDTQYF. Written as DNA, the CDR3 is TGTGCCAGCAGCTTAAATTTGGGGGATACGCAGTATTTT.

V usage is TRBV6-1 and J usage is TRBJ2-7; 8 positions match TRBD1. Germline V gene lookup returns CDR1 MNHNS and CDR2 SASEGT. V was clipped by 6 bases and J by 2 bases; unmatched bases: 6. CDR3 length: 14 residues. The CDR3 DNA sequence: TGTGCCAGCAGACGACAGGGGTCAACCTACGAGCAGTACTTC. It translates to CASRRQGSTYEQYF.

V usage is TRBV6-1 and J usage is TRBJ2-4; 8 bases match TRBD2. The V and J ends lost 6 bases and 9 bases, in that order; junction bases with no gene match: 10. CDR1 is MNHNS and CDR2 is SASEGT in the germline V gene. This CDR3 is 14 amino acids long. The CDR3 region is CASRIGGVIGIQYF. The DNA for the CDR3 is TGTGCCAGCAGGATCGGGGGGGTAATCGGCATTCAGTACTTC.

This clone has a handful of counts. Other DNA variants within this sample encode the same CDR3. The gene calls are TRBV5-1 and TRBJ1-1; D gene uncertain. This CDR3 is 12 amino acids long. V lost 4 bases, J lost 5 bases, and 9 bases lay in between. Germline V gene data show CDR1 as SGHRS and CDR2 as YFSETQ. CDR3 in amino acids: CASSPGGTEAFF. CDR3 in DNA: TGCGCCAGCAGCCCGGGTGGGACTGAAGCTTTCTTT.

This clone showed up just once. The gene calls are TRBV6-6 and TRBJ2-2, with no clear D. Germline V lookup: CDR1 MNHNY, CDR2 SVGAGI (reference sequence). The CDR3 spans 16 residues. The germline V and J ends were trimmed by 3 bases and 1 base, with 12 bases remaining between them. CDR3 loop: CASSYLGQMNTGELFF. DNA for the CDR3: TGTGCCAGCAGTTATTTAGGGCAGATGAACACCGGGGAGCTGTTTTTT.

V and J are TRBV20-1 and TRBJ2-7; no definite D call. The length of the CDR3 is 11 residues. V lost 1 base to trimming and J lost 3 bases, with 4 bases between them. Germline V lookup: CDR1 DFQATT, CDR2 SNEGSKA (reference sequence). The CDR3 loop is CSARVGYEQYF. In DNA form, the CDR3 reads TGCAGTGCTAGAGTCGGCTACGAGCAGTACTTC.

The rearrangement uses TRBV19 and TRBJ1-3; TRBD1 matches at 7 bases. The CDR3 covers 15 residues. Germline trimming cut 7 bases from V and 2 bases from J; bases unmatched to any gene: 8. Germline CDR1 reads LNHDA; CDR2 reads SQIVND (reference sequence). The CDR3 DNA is TGTGCCAGTAACCCGGACAGGATGCCTGGAAACACCATATATTTT. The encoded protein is CASNPDRMPGNTIYF. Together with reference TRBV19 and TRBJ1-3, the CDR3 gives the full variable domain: DGGITQSPKYLFRKEGQNVTLSCEQNLNHDAMYWYRQDPGQGLRLIYYSQIVNDFQKGDIAEGYSVSREKKESFPLTVTSAQKNPTAFYLCASNPDRMPGNTIYFGEGSWLTVV.

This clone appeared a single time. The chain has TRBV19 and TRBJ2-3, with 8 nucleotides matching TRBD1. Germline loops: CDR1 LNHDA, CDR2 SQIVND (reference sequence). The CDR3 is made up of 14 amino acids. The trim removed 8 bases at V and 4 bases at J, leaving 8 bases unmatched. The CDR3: CASAGGAGPDTQYF. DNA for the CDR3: TGTGCCAGTGCAGGGGGCGCGGGGCCAGATACGCAGTATTTT.

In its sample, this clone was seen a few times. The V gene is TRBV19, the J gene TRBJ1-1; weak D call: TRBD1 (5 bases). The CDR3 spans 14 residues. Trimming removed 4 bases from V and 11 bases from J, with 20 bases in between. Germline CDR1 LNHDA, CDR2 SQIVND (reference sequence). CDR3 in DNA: TGTGCCAGTAGTAGCCGGGACCGACGCTTTATGGCTTTCTTT. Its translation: CASSSRDRRFMAFF.

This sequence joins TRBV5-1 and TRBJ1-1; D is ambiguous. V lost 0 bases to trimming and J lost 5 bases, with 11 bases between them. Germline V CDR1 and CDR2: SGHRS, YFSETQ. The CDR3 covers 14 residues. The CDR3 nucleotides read TGCGCCAGCAGCTTGGCGGGCGTAGTTACTGAAGCTTTCTTT. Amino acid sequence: CASSLAGVVTEAFF.